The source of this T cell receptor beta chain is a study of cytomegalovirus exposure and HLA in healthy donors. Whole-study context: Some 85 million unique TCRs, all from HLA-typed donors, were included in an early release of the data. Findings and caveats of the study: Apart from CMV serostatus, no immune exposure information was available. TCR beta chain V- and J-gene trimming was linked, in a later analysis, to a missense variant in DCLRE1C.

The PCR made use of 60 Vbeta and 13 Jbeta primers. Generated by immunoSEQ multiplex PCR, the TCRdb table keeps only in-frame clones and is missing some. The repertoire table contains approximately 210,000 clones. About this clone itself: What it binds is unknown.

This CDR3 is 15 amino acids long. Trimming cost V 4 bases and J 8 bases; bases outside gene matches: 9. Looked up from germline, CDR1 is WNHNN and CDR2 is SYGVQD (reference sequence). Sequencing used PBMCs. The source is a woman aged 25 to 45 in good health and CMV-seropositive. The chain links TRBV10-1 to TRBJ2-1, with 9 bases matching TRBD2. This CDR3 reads CASSAGREGTDEQFF. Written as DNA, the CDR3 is TGCGCCAGCAGTGCTGGGCGGGAGGGCACGGATGAGCAGTTCTTC.